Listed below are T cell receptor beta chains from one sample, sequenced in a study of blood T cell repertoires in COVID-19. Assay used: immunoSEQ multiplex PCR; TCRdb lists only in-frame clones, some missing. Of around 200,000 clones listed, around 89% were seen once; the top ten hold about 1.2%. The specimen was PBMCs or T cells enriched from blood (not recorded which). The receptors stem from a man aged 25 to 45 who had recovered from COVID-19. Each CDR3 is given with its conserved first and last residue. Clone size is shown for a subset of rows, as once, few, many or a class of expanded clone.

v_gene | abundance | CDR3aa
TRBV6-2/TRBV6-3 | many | CASSYDLAGLGYEQYF
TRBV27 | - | CASSSPDRPNSPLHF
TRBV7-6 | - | CASSLVDRGGSGSIDEQFF
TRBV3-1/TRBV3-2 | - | CASNNRGTDTQYF
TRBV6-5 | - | CASSYSKGANTEAFF
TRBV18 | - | CASSPRTGPSGANVLTF
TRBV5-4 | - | CASSLGNTVNTGELFF
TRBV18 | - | CASSPAVETQYF
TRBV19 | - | CASSIYGVTPGSGANVLTF
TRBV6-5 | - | CASSYARGGYEQYF
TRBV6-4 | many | CASSDSSGSYNEQFF
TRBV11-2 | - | CASSYLAGTPYNEQFF
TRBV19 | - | CASSPQRGNQETQYF
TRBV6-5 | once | CASRGSPNYGYTF
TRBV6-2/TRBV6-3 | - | CASSSQDRIIYGYTF
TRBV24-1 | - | CATEASGELFF
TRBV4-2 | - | CASSQEMTSGRGTYEQYF
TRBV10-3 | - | CAISEGQGIRNEQFF
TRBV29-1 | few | CSVKGQGGNQPQHF
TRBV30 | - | CAWRNRDRETQYF
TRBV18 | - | CASSPRQGAIYNEQFF
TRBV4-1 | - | CASSQEWTINEQFF
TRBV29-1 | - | CSVQKNSNQPQHF
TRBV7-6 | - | CASSLGGGDTDTQYF
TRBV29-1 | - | CSVVEDYGYTF
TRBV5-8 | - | CASSLFKASGYNEQFF
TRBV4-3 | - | CASSQATGVGEQFF
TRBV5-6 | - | CASSLEDRGPYRGTEAFF
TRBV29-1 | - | CSVERGTGELFF
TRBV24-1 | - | CATSDPAGVKETQYF
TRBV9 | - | CASSVDLATYNEQFF
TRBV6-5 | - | CASSSTSGSTYEQYF
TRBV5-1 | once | CASRTGDATNEKLFF
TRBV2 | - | CASSDLAGPDYEQYF
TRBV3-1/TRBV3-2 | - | CASSQDSAGMGEKLFF
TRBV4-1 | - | CASSQDRTYEQYF